This T cell receptor (beta chain) was identified in a study of T-cell reconstitution after alpha-beta-depleted transplantation in children. Note on this clonotype: Its antigen is as yet unknown.

A library of TCRbeta sequences, prepared with unique molecular identifiers, was generated. TCRdb analysed the PCR reads with MiXCR anew, one entry per CDR3 protein. The data show a few hundred thousand distinct CDR3 sequences, 43% seen once. Points from the study as a whole: By about two months after transplant, alpha-beta T cells reportedly arose from several hundred graft clones that had expanded. Newly produced T cells mostly provided counts and TCRbeta diversity after one year, as hyperexpanded clones declined.

Germline values: CDR1 DFQATT, CDR2 SNEGSKA (reference sequence). The CDR3 is made up of 12 amino acids. This clonotype originated in a girl aged 2-9 years with aplastic anemia, due to receive a stem cell transplant. The source was PBMCs, collected before TCRalphabeta/CD19-depleted stem cell transplant. This chain uses TRBV20-1 with TRBJ2-3; 8 nucleotides line up with TRBD2. The CDR3 DNA reads as TGCAGCGCGAGCGGGGGCCGAGATACGCAGTATTTT. Protein sequence: CSASGGRDTQYF.